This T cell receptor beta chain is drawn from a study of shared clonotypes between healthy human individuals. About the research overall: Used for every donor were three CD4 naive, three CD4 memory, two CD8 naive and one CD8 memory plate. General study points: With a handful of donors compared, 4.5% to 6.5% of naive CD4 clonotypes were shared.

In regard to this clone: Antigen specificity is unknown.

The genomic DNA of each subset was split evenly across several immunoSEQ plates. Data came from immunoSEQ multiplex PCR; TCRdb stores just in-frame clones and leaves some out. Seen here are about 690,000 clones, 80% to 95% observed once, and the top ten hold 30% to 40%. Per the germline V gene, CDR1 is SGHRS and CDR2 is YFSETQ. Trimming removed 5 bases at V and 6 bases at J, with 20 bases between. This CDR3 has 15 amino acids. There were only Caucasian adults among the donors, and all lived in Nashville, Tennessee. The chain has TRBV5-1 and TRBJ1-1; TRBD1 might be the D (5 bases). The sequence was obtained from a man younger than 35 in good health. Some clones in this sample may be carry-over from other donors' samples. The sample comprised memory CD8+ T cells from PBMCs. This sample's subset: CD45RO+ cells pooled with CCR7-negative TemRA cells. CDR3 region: CASSYNPREEAEAFF. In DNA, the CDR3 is TGCGCCAGCAGTTATAATCCCAGGGAGGAAGCTGAAGCTTTCTTT. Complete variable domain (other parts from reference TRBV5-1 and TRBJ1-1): KAGVTQTPRYLIKTRGQQVTLSCSPISGHRSVSWYQQTPGQGLQFLFEYFSETQRNKGNFPGRFSGRQFSNSRSEMNVSTLELGDSALYLCASSYNPREEAEAFFGQGTRLTVV.